A single sample gave rise to the 13 T cell receptor beta chains below, sequenced in a study of neoadjuvant nivolumab and ipilimumab in lung cancer. Here immunoSEQ multiplex PCR was the method, and the copy in TCRdb shows in-frame clones only, minus some. The table includes 10,000 or so clones, about 74% detected once. This sample comprised tumor tissue, obtained after neoadjuvant nivolumab, alone or with ipilimumab, at or shortly before surgery. Receptors were obtained from an adult with non-small cell lung cancer. Some clones in this sample may be carry-over from other donors' samples.

Only a few counts were recorded for this clone. CDR3: CAWRRPDRENTEAFF. CDR3 coding DNA: TGTGCCTGGAGGAGGCCCGACAGGGAGAACACTGAAGCTTTCTTT. The genes are TRBV30 and TRBJ1-1, with 7 positions matching TRBD1. Trimming took 3 bases from V and 1 from J; bases not matched to a gene: 8. The germline CDR1 and CDR2 sequences are GTSNPN and SVGIG (reference sequence). This CDR3 has 15 residues.

The V gene is TRBV4-1, the J gene TRBJ2-5, with a possible D match to TRBD2 (6 bases). The CDR3 totals 16 residues. V lost 4 bases and J lost 3, with 18 bases in between. Germline V lookup: CDR1 MGHRA, CDR2 YSYEKL. The CDR3 is CASSPTRGGAKETQYF. For the CDR3, the DNA is TGCGCCAGCAGCCCGACCCGAGGCGGGGCCAAAGAGACCCAGTACTTC.

The DNA of the CDR3 is TGTGCCAGCAGTTTACAGGGATGGAACACTGAAGCTTTCTTT. Protein product: CASSLQGWNTEAFF. The chain has TRBV6-5 and TRBJ1-1, with a tentative D call TRBD1 (6 bases). This CDR3 comprises 14 residues. Germline V gives CDR1 MNHEY, CDR2 SVGAGI. Deletions cut 4 bases from V and 1 base from J, with 10 bases between.

The V and J genes are TRBV25-1 and TRBJ2-5; D is possibly TRBD2 (6 bases). This CDR3 is built from 14 residues. V lost 2 bases and J lost 5, with 12 bases in between. The germline gives CDR1 MGHDK, CDR2 SYGVNS. CDR3 protein: CASSEEGGPETQYF. CDR3 DNA: TGTGCCAGCAGTGAAGAAGGAGGGCCGGAGACCCAGTACTTC.

This clone was seen only a few times. The V gene is TRBV7-2, the J gene TRBJ1-5; perhaps TRBD1 as D (5 bases). This CDR3 is 15 amino acids long. Germline V gene lookup returns CDR1 SGHTA and CDR2 FQGNSA. V lost 5 bases, J lost 1 base, and 12 bases lay in between. In nucleotides, the CDR3 is TGTGCCAGCAGCGCTTCGAGGGGAAGCAATCAGCCCCAGCATTTT. It codes for CASSASRGSNQPQHF.

The chain joins TRBV7-9 to TRBJ2-5; TRBD2 matches 12 bases. This CDR3 region has 16 residues. Germline assignment: CDR1 SEHNR and CDR2 FQNEAQ (reference sequence). J gave up 1 base and V 5 bases, and 5 bases lay outside the gene matches. The CDR3 reads CASSPRTSGIQETQYF. CDR3 DNA sequence: TGTGCCAGCAGCCCCAGGACTAGCGGGATCCAAGAGACCCAGTACTTC.

The V and J genes are TRBV27 and TRBJ1-1, with a possible D match to TRBD1 (6 bases). The CDR3 is made up of 16 amino acids. V lost 7 bases to trimming and J lost 1 base, with 19 bases between them. CDR1 and CDR2 from the germline V gene are MNHEY and SMNVEV (reference sequence). CDR3 coding DNA: TGTGCCAGCACCACACTACAGGGTGGCGGGAACACTGAAGCTTTCTTT. As protein: CASTTLQGGGNTEAFF.

The V gene is TRBV5-1, the J gene TRBJ2-3; D call uncertain. This CDR3 has 14 amino acids. V gave up 4 bases and J gave up 4 bases, with 13 bases separating them. Germline values: CDR1 SGHRS, CDR2 YFSETQ. DNA for the CDR3: TGCGCCAGCAGCCCATCGGACCCGTCAGATACGCAGTATTTT. Translating gives CASSPSDPSDTQYF. Using reference TRBV5-1 and TRBJ2-3 for the parts outside the CDR3, the full variable domain is KAGVTQTPRYLIKTRGQQVTLSCSPISGHRSVSWYQQTPGQGLQFLFEYFSETQRNKGNFPGRFSGRQFSNSRSEMNVSTLELGDSALYLCASSPSDPSDTQYFGPGTRLTVL.

The gene calls are TRBV5-1 and TRBJ2-7; D remains unclear. Germline V gene sequence: CDR1 SGHRS, CDR2 YFSETQ. This CDR3 comprises 14 residues. The V end lost 3 bases, the J end lost 3 bases, and 13 bases lay between the germline ends. As DNA, the CDR3 is TGCGCCAGCAGCTCCTCAGGAGCGTACTACGAGCAGTACTTC. This sequence encodes CASSSSGAYYEQYF.

This chain joins TRBV18 and TRBJ1-2; D not certain. Germline CDR1 KGHSH, CDR2 LQKENI. V dropped 6 bases and J dropped 4 bases, with 18 bases sitting between them. The CDR3 has 15 amino acids. The CDR3 is CASSPIDRAPYGYTF. The CDR3, as DNA: TGTGCCAGCTCCCCCATTGATCGGGCCCCCTATGGCTACACCTTC.

This clone was detected a few times. As DNA, the CDR3 is TGCGCCAGCAGCCCCGACGGAGCTAACTATGGCTACACCTTC. Amino acids: CASSPDGANYGYTF. The chain joins TRBV5-1 to TRBJ1-2, with D unclear. CDR1 and CDR2 from the germline V gene are SGHRS and YFSETQ. V gave up 4 bases and J gave up 0 bases, with 10 bases separating them. The CDR3 is 14 amino acids.

The chain links TRBV14 to TRBJ2-7; maybe TRBD1 (5 bases). Trimming took 4 bases from V and 0 from J, leaving 13 bases between them. Germline CDR1 is SGHDN and CDR2 is FVKESK. CDR3 length equals 15 residues. CDR3 nucleotides: TGTGCCAGCAGCCTCTATCCAGGGAACTCCTACGAGCAGTACTTC. Protein sequence: CASSLYPGNSYEQYF. The variable domain in full, with the rest retrieved from reference TRBV14 and TRBJ2-7, is EAGVTQFPSHSVIEKGQTVTLRCDPISGHDNLYWYRRVMGKEIKFLLHFVKESKQDESGMPNNRFLAERTGGTYSTLKVQPAELEDSGVYFCASSLYPGNSYEQYFGPGTRLTVT.

The rearrangement joins TRBV6-5 to TRBJ2-7; D is unresolved. CDR1 is MNHEY and CDR2 is SVGAGI in the germline V gene. The V gene lost 0 bases and the J gene lost 2 bases, with 8 bases spanning the gap. The CDR3 has 14 amino acids. CDR3 in amino acids: CASSYSTNTYEQYF. The CDR3 DNA sequence: TGTGCCAGCAGTTACTCGACCAATACCTACGAGCAGTACTTC.